This T cell receptor beta chain was recorded in a study of vaccination effects on CD4 cells after COVID-19. Using immunoSEQ multiplex PCR, the repertoire was profiled, and TCRdb retains in-frame clones only, with some absent. Of tens of thousands of clones in the sample, about two thirds were seen once. Note on this clone: The antigen remains unidentified.

Sequencing followed a ViraFEST assay step that expanded antigen-specific CD4+ T cells with viral peptide pools. Between days 9 and 11 of culture, CD4+ T cells were separated out. Vaccinated recipients, who were negative for nucleocapsid antibodies, had no history of SARS-CoV-2 infection. This clonotype was obtained from a human donor who received a COVID-19 vaccine. Sequencing was performed on CD4+ T cells from PBMCs cultured with HCoV-OC43 spike peptides, taken before COVID-19 vaccination. Subset: HCoV-OC43 spike overlapping peptide pool stimulation.

CDR3 coding DNA: TGTGCCTGCCCCCCCAGGGGAATAGGGTATGGCTACACCTTC. This gives the protein CACPPRGIGYGYTF. The genes are TRBV30 and TRBJ1-2; a possible D gene is TRBD1 (6 bases). Looked up from germline, CDR1 is GTSNPN and CDR2 is SVGIG (reference sequence). V dropped 6 bases and J dropped 5 bases, with 19 bases sitting between them. This CDR3 has 14 amino acids.